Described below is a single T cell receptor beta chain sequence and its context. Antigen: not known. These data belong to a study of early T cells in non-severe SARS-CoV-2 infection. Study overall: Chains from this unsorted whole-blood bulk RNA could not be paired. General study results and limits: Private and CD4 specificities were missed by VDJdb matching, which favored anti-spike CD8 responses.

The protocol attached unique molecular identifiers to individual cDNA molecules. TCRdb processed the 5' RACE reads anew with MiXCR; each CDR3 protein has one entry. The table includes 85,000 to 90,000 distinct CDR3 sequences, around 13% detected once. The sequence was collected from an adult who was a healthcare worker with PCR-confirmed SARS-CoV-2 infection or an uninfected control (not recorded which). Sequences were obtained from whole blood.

CDR3 coding DNA: TGCAGTGCCATTCCATGGGGGACCCCTAATGAAAAACTGTTTTTT. Protein product: CSAIPWGTPNEKLFF. The V call is TRBV20-1, the J call TRBJ1-4, with D possibly TRBD1 on 5 matching bases. The germline gives CDR1 DFQATT, CDR2 SNEGSKA (reference sequence). This CDR3 comprises 15 residues. V was trimmed by 6 bases and J by 3 bases, leaving 17 bases between them.